Listed here is a single TCR beta chain. Sequenced by immunoSEQ multiplex PCR; TCRdb stores in-frame clones only, minus some. The sample lists about 84,000 clones; about 83% were seen once. These data belong to a study of blood T cell repertoires in COVID-19. The wider study: Italy, Spain and the United States were the sources of the convalescent and acute COVID-19 samples. Nucleic acid was either cDNA or gDNA, and it came from T cells, B-cell-depleted T cells, or PBMCs.

This CDR3 spans 15 amino acids. Unmatched junction bases numbered 10, after V lost 6 bases and J lost 7 bases. Germline V gives CDR1 SGHTA, CDR2 FQGNSA. V and J are TRBV7-2 and TRBJ1-4, with TRBD1 identical over 8 bases. Sequencing was carried out using peripheral blood. The clonotype comes from a man at least 80 years old with active or convalescent COVID-19. The CDR3 loop is CASRGAGGGSEKLFF. CDR3 DNA sequence: TGTGCCAGCAGGGGAGCAGGGGGCGGGAGTGAAAAACTGTTTTTT.